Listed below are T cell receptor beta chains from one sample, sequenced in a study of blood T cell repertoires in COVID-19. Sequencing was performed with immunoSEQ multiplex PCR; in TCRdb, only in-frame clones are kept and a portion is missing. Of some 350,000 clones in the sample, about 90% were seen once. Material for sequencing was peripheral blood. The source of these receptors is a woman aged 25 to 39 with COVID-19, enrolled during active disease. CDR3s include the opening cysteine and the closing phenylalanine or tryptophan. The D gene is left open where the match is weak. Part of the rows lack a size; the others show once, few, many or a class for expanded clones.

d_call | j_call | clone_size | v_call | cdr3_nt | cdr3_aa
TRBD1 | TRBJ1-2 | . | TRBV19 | TGTGCCAGTAGCCCCGGGACAGGAAACTATGGCTACACCTTC | CASSPGTGNYGYTF
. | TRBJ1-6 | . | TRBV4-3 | TGCGCCAGCAGCCAAGAATATTCGAGGCCCCTAAATTCACCCCTCCACTTT | CASSQEYSRPLNSPLHF
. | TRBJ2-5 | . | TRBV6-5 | TGTGCCAGCAGTCCACTCGCGCGTCGAGAGACCCAGTACTTC | CASSPLARRETQYF
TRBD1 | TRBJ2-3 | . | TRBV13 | TGTGCCAGCGGATTATACAGGGGGCTCACAGATACGCAGTATTTT | CASGLYRGLTDTQYF
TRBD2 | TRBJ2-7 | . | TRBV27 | TGTGCCAGCAGATCCCCGGGGGGTCCCTCCTACGAGCAGTACTTC | CASRSPGGPSYEQYF
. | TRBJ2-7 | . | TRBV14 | TGTGCCAGCAGCCAAGTCGGGGTAAACTACGAGCAGTACTTC | CASSQVGVNYEQYF
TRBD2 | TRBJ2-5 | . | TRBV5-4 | TGTGCCAGCAGCTATGGTCGGACTAGCGGGGGGTCCAAGGAGACCCAGTACTTC | CASSYGRTSGGSKETQYF
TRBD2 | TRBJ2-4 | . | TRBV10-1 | TGCGCCAGCAGCGCCGGGACTAGCGGGAGAAACATTCAGTACTTC | CASSAGTSGRNIQYF
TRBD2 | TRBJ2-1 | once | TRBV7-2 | TGTGCCAGCAGCTTAGCGGGGAGGGTATCCTACAATGAGCAGTTCTTC | CASSLAGRVSYNEQFF
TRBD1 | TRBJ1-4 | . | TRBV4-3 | TGCGCCAGCAGCCAAAACAGGGGGCGAGAAAAACTGTTTTTT | CASSQNRGREKLFF
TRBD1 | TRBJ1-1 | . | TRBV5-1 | TGCGCCAGCAGCCCCAGACAGGGGACCACTGAAGCTTTCTTT | CASSPRQGTTEAFF
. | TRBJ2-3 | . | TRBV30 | TGTGCCTGGGTCCGAAGGGGGAGTGGCACAGATACGCAGTATTTT | CAWVRRGSGTDTQYF
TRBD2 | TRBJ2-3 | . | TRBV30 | TGTGCCTGGAGTATGGGACTAGCGGGAGTTGGAGATACGCAGTATTTT | CAWSMGLAGVGDTQYF
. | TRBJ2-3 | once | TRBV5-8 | TGTGCCAGCAGCTTGGGACCGGACAGAAGAGTGTTCACAGATACGCAGTATTTT | CASSLGPDRRVFTDTQYF
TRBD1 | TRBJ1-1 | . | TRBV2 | TGTGCCAGCGGACAGGGTTTGGGAAGAACTGAAGCTTTCTTT | CASGQGLGRTEAFF
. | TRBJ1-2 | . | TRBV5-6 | TGTGCCAGCAGCTTGGGCCGGGAGGATGGCTACACCTTC | CASSLGREDGYTF
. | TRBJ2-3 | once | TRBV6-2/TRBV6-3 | TGTGCCAGCAGCCGCGAGCCTACGCAGTATTTT | CASSREPTQYF
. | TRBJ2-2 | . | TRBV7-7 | TGTGCTAGCAGCTCAAGCGGGTTGGACACCGGGGAGCTGTTTTTT | CASSSSGLDTGELFF
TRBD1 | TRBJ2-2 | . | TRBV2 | TGTGCCATCAAACAGGGGGCGGAGACCGGGGAGCTGTTTTTT | CAIKQGAETGELFF
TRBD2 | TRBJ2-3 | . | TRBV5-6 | TGTGCCAGCAGCTTGGATCTAGCGGGAGCTCCAGATACGCAGTATTTT | CASSLDLAGAPDTQYF
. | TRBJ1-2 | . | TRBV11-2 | TGTGCCAGCAGCCCCCGGTGGGGAGAAATGCGCTACACCTTC | CASSPRWGEMRYTF
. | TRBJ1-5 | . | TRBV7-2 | TGTGCCAGCAGCTTAGCCGGCGGGCAGCCCCAGCATTTT | CASSLAGGQPQHF
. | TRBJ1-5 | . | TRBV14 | TGTGCCAGCAGCCAAGCCGACAGGTTCCCCCCCATTTGCAATCAGCCCCAGCATTTT | CASSQADRFPPICNQPQHF
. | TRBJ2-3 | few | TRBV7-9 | TGTGCCAGCAGCACTGAAACCGATACGCAGTATTTT | CASSTETDTQYF
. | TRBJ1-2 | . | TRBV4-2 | TGTGCCAGCAGCCAAGATCAGGGTGCTAACTATGGCTACACCTTC | CASSQDQGANYGYTF
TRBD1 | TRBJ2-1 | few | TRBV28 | TGTGCCAGTTGGTCGGGACAGGGTGTGAATGAGCAGTTCTTC | CASWSGQGVNEQFF
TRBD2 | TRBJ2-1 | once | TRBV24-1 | TGTGCCACCAGTTTTAGCGGGATCGGAATGAATGAGCAGTTCTTC | CATSFSGIGMNEQFF
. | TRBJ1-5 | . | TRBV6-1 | TGTGCCAGCAGTGAAGTGGGGCCTTCGCAGCCCCAGCATTTT | CASSEVGPSQPQHF